These T cell receptor beta chains were read from a single sample in a study of T-cell memory formation after mild COVID-19. MiXCR, run by TCRdb on the 5' RACE reads, gives a single entry per CDR3 protein. The sample records roughly 110,000 distinct CDR3 sequences, around 11% being singletons. The source material was PBMCs or a T cell subset sorted from them (not recorded which). Receptors originate from an adult woman who had mild COVID-19 (a few samples of this study predate the infection). Cell type and time point are not known. Each CDR3 is given with its conserved first and last residue. The order of the fields is clone size, V gene, D gene, J gene, CDR3 DNA, CDR3 protein. A D gene is named only where the DNA matches it firmly. Clone sizes are given selectively: once, few, many, or a class where the clone is expanded.

>few|TRBV12-3/TRBV12-4|.|TRBJ1-4
TGTGCCAGCAGCCCGACAGTCGGGAATGAAAAACTGTTTTTT
CASSPTVGNEKLFF
>.|TRBV5-8|.|TRBJ2-3
TGTGCCAGCAGCTTGTGGGGGGCCGGGGACCGGAGCACAGATACGCAGTATTTT
CASSLWGAGDRSTDTQYF
>many|TRBV5-4|.|TRBJ2-7
TGTGCCAGCAGCTTGGATCCGGGAAAAGCGTGGGAGCAGTACTTC
CASSLDPGKAWEQYF
>.|TRBV30|.|TRBJ2-4
TGTGCCTGGAGTCAAGGCGGAGGCCAGTACTTC
CAWSQGGGQYF
>.|TRBV12-5|.|TRBJ2-1
TGTGCTAGTGGTTTGGTACCCAGTCTAGGGGGGAAGTTCTTC
CASGLVPSLGGKFF
>many|TRBV5-1|.|TRBJ2-5
TGCGCCAGCAGCTTTCAGGCCGGGTACCGCCAAGAGACCCAGTACTTC
CASSFQAGYRQETQYF
>many|TRBV27|TRBD2|TRBJ2-1
TGTGCCAGCAGCCCGGGACTAGACAATGAGCAGTTCTTC
CASSPGLDNEQFF
>.|TRBV7-3|.|TRBJ1-1
TGTGCCAGCGCCGAGGGGAAGAACACTGAAGCTTTCTTT
CASAEGKNTEAFF
>few|TRBV4-2|TRBD2|TRBJ2-7
TGTGCCAGCAGCCACACCGGACTAGCGGGGAACGAGCAGTACTTC
CASSHTGLAGNEQYF
>many|TRBV7-8|.|TRBJ2-1
TGTGCCAGCAGCCTCAGCAGACTAATCTACAGGTACCATTCGTCCTTC
CASSLSRLIYRYHSSF
>few|TRBV7-8|.|TRBJ2-5
TGTGCCAGCACCTCCGGGGAGGTGGGTCTCCAAGAGACCCAGTACTTC
CASTSGEVGLQETQYF
>.|TRBV4-2|.|TRBJ2-1
TGTGCCAGCAGCCAAGAAGGACCTCTACATGCCCCCTACAATGAGCAGTTCTTC
CASSQEGPLHAPYNEQFF
>few|TRBV7-3|TRBD2|TRBJ2-3
TGTGCCAGCAGCTTGGGACTAGCGGGCACAGATACGCAGTATTTT
CASSLGLAGTDTQYF
>few|TRBV5-1|.|TRBJ1-1
TGCGCCAGCAGCTACGAGGGATCCACTGAAGCTTTCTTT
CASSYEGSTEAFF
>many|TRBV12-3/TRBV12-4|.|TRBJ2-1
TGTGCCAGCACCCAAACTGGCAATGAGCAGTTCTTC
CASTQTGNEQFF
>many|TRBV7-6|.|TRBJ2-1
TGTGCCAGCAGCTTATTAGGGGAGGGGGATGAGCAGTTCTTC
CASSLLGEGDEQFF
>few|TRBV29-1|TRBD2|TRBJ2-1
TGCAGCGTTAGGGACTACACGTACAATGAGCAGTTCTTC
CSVRDYTYNEQFF
>.|TRBV21-1|.|TRBJ2-7
TGTGCCAGCAGCAAAGACAGCCTCTCCTACGAGCAGTACTTC
CASSKDSLSYEQYF
>few|TRBV24-1|TRBD1|TRBJ2-2
TGTGCCACCAGTGATTCCGGACAGGGACTCACCGGGGAGCTGTTTTTT
CATSDSGQGLTGELFF
>.|TRBV15|TRBD2|TRBJ2-1
TGTGCCACCAGCAGAGCCGGGACTAGCGGGAGTCATGAGCAGTTCTTC
CATSRAGTSGSHEQFF
>.|TRBV12-3/TRBV12-4|.|TRBJ1-2
TGTGCCAGCAGTTTAGGGCACCCTGTACCCACCTTC
CASSLGHPVPTF
>.|TRBV10-3|TRBD1|TRBJ2-1
TGTGCCACTGGACAGGGGACCTACAATGAGCAGTTCTTC
CATGQGTYNEQFF
>.|TRBV15|.|TRBJ2-5
TGTGCCACCAGCAGTTTAAGACAGGGAGGGGGGACCCAGTACTTC
CATSSLRQGGGTQYF
>many|TRBV5-1|TRBD1|TRBJ2-7
TGCGCCAGCAGTCGGATAGGGACAGGAAACTACGAGCAGTACTTC
CASSRIGTGNYEQYF
>few|TRBV12-3/TRBV12-4|.|TRBJ2-1
TGTGCCAGCAGTTTAAGGGGCCTTTGGAATGAGCAGTTCTTC
CASSLRGLWNEQFF
>many|TRBV4-1|.|TRBJ2-1
TGCGCCAGCAGCCAAGGGGCGCAGAGCTCCTACAATGAGCAGTTCTTC
CASSQGAQSSYNEQFF
>.|TRBV9|.|TRBJ2-3
TGTGCCAGCAGCGGTGGGACTGGAGCAGATACGCAGTATTTT
CASSGGTGADTQYF
>.|TRBV4-1|.|TRBJ2-6
TGCGCCAGCAGCCCGCCAGCATCTGGGTCCCTAGCTGGGGCCAACGTCCTGACTTTC
CASSPPASGSLAGANVLTF
>few|TRBV12-3/TRBV12-4|TRBD1|TRBJ2-5
TGTGCCAGCAGCTTTAAGCTCGGGACAGAAGAGACCCAGTACTTC
CASSFKLGTEETQYF
>.|TRBV9|TRBD2|TRBJ2-7
TGTGCCAGCAGCTCAGGGACTAGCGATATCTACGAGCAGTACTTC
CASSSGTSDIYEQYF
>once|TRBV12-3/TRBV12-4|TRBD1|TRBJ1-4
TGTGACAGCAACAGGGGTTATGAAAAACTGTTTTTT
CDSNRGYEKLFF
>.|TRBV20-1|.|TRBJ2-5
TGCAGTGCTAGAGATCCAGGCAGGGCCCAAGAGACCCAGTACTTC
CSARDPGRAQETQYF
>many|TRBV29-1|.|TRBJ2-1
TGCAGCGCCCTGACAGCCGCCCGCTACAATGAGCAGTTCTTC
CSALTAARYNEQFF
>few|TRBV20-1|.|TRBJ2-1
TGCAGTGCTAGCCGGCCTAGCGCTTACAATGAGCAGTTCTTC
CSASRPSAYNEQFF
>few|TRBV12-3/TRBV12-4|.|TRBJ2-1
TGTGCCAGCAGCAGGACAGCGCGGGTTCACAATGAGCAGTTCTTC
CASSRTARVHNEQFF
>many|TRBV7-9|TRBD2|TRBJ2-1
TGTGCCAGCAGTCGCGGGAGCTGGAATGAGCAGTTCTTC
CASSRGSWNEQFF
>few|TRBV24-1|TRBD2|TRBJ2-3
TGTGCCACCAGTGATTTCGGGACTAGCGGGACAAAACGCACAGATACGCAGTATTTT
CATSDFGTSGTKRTDTQYF
>few|TRBV9|.|TRBJ2-7
TGTGCCAGCAGCGGTCGGGGGGAGCAGTACTTC
CASSGRGEQYF
>.|TRBV15|.|TRBJ2-2
TGTGCCACCAGCAGAGCAGGGGTCGGGGAGCTGTTTTTT
CATSRAGVGELFF
>.|TRBV27|TRBD1|TRBJ1-1
TGTGCCAGCAGTTCTGCCGTAAGTACAGGGGCCGAGAACACTGAAGCTTTCTTT
CASSSAVSTGAENTEAFF